Listed here are 8 T cell receptor beta chains from one sample, sequenced in a study of blood T cells in healthy people across ages (dated by TCRdb to the mid-2010s). The library was obtained by 5' RACE. A second roughly 6 to 12 cycle PCR used a sample-barcoded 5' primer and a J-beta primer mix. Starting from the raw public reads, TCRdb applied fastp trimming at Q25, assembled clones with MiXCR and retained in-frame beta chains. A single entry per CDR3 protein holds the most common genes and DNA from its merged rows. This sample lists 1,800,000 or so distinct CDR3 sequences; 39% were detected once. Together, the top ten hold 20% to 25% of the sample. The specimen was blood. The receptors stem from a human donor in good health.

The chain recombines TRBV6-2 or TRBV6-3 with TRBJ2-6, with TRBD2 as a possible D gene (6 bases). Germline CDR1 reads MNHEY; CDR2 reads SVGEGT. Trimming removed 5 bases at V and 0 bases at J, with 14 bases between. This CDR3 comprises 17 residues. In nucleotides, the CDR3 is TGTGCCAGCAGTCCGGGACTGACGAGCTCTGGGGCCAACGTCCTGACTTTC. Translated, it gives CASSPGLTSSGANVLTF.

This chain connects TRBV7-2 to TRBJ1-2; perhaps TRBD1 as D (5 bases). CDR3 size: 16 residues. V lost 2 bases and J lost 8, with 21 bases in between. Germline V gives CDR1 SGHTA, CDR2 FQGNSA. This CDR3 is CTSSLYYRGPLGGYTF. The CDR3 nucleotides are TGTACCAGCAGCTTATACTATAGGGGCCCTTTGGGGGGCTACACCTTC.

The rearrangement links TRBV30 to TRBJ2-5; D may match TRBD1 or TRBD2 (6 bases each). This CDR3 region has 14 residues. V lost 0 bases to trimming and J lost 3 bases, with 11 bases between them. Per germline, CDR1 GTSNPN and CDR2 SVGIG (reference sequence). The CDR3 bases are TGTGCCTGGAGTGTACTAAGGGGGGAAGAGACCCAGTACTTC. Its translation: CAWSVLRGEETQYF.

The chain links TRBV15 to TRBJ2-1; TRBD1 might be the D (6 bases). Between the trimmed V and J ends, which lost 3 bases and 2 bases, there was a span of 11 bases. The CDR3 totals 15 residues. Germline lookup yields CDR1 LNHNV and CDR2 YYDKDF (reference sequence). CDR3 amino acids: CATSRTGDTYNEQFF. Here the CDR3 DNA reads TGTGCCACCAGCAGGACAGGAGATACCTACAATGAGCAGTTCTTC.

The chain joins TRBV24-1 to TRBJ2-7; D remains ambiguous. CDR3 length: 12 residues. From germline, CDR1 is KGHDR and CDR2 SFDVKD. Trimming took off 0 bases at V and 5 bases at J, with 4 bases between the two ends. CDR3 region: CATSDLADEQYF. The CDR3 DNA is TGTGCCACCAGTGATTTGGCTGACGAGCAGTACTTC.

This clonotype was seen more than once but under ten times. This chain uses TRBV3-1 with TRBJ2-7; D unclear. Trimming removed 6 bases from V and 5 bases from J, with 20 bases in between. The V gene's germline CDR1 is LGHDT and CDR2 YNNKEL (reference sequence). The CDR3 length is 15 residues. The CDR3 DNA follows: TGTGCCAGCAGTCCTTCGTCACTAAATTCGGACGAGCAGTACTTC. Its protein product is CASSPSSLNSDEQYF.

This clonotype has a handful of counts. The gene calls are TRBV7-2 and TRBJ2-1; 7 positions match TRBD1. Germline V CDR1 and CDR2: SGHTA, FQGNSA. The CDR3 is made up of 12 amino acids. Trimming cost V 5 bases and J 9 bases; bases outside gene matches: 4. CDR3 residues: CASSVTGVEQFF. CDR3 DNA: TGTGCCAGCAGCGTCACAGGGGTTGAGCAGTTCTTC.

This clonotype has more than one count but fewer than ten. The chain is built from TRBV7-2 and TRBJ1-2; D not resolved. V lost 1 base, J lost 4 bases, and 10 bases lay in between. The CDR3 has 14 amino acids. Looked up from germline, CDR1 is SGHTA and CDR2 is FQGNSA. Written as DNA, the CDR3 is TGTGCCAGCAGCTTAGGTCCAGGCACCTATGGCTACACCTTC. Translated: CASSLGPGTYGYTF.